This T cell receptor beta chain was obtained from a study of blood T cells in healthy people across ages. Study-wide points: Long-lived donors exceeded aged donors in naive CD4+ cells and diversity.

CDR1 and CDR2 from the germline V gene are SGHVS and FNYEAQ. This CDR3 comprises 13 residues. Trimming pared 4 bases from V and 7 bases from J, leaving 8 bases between. A second about 7 to 11 cycle PCR used barcoded and J-beta primers. Each TCR beta cDNA got a 12-nucleotide random molecular identifier. In TCRdb, the 5' RACE reads were re-called with MiXCR into one record per CDR3 protein. Of around 1,000,000 distinct CDR3 sequences listed, 35% to 40% were seen once; the top ten hold around 14%. This clonotype has only a few counts. No antigen is known for it. The source is a man between 18 and 35 years old in good health. This chain uses TRBV7-6 with TRBJ1-6; D gene ambiguous. The sequencing sample was made of blood. CDR3 in DNA: TGTGCCAGCAGCTCTCTCGCCAATTCACCCCTCCACTTT. It codes for CASSSLANSPLHF.